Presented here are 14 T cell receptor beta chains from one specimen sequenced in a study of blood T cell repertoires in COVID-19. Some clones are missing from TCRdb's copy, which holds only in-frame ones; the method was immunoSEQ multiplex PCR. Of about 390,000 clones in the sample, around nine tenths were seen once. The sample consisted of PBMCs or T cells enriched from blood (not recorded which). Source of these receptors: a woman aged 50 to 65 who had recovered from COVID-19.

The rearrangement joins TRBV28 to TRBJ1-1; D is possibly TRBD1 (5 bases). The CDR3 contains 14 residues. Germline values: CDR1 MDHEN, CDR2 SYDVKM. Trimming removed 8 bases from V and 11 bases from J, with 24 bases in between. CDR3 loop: CASVQLGGAWMAFF. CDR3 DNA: TGTGCCAGCGTTCAGTTGGGAGGGGCCTGGATGGCTTTCTTT. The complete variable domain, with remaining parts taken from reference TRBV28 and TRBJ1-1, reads DVKVTQSSRYLVKRTGEKVFLECVQDMDHENMFWYRQDPGLGLRLIYFSYDVKMKEKGDIPEGYSVSREKKERFSLILESASTNQTSMYLCASVQLGGAWMAFFGQGTRLTVV.

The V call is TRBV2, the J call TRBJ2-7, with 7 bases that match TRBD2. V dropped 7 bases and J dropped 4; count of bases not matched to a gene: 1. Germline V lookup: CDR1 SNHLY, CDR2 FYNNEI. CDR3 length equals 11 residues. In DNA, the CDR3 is TGTGCCAGCACTAGCGGTTACGAGCAGTACTTC. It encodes CASTSGYEQYF.

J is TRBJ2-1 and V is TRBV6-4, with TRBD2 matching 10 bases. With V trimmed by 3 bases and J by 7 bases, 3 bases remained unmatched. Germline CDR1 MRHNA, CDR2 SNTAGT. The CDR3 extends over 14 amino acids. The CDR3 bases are TGTGCCAGCAGTGATCAGCGGGGGGGTAATGAGCAGTTCTTC. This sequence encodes CASSDQRGGNEQFF.

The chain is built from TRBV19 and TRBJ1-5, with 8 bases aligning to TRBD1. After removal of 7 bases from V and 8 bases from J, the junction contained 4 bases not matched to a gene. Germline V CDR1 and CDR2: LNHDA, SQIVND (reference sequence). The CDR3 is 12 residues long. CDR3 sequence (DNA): TGTGCCAGTAAGACAGGGGTCGAGCCCCAGCATTTT. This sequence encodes CASKTGVEPQHF.

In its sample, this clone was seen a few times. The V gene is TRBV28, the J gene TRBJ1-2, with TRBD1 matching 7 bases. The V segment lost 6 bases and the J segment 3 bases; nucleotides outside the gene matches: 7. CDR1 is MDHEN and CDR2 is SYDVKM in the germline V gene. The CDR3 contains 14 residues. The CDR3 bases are TGTGCCAGCAGGCGACAGGGTGGGGACTATGGCTACACCTTC. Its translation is CASRRQGGDYGYTF.

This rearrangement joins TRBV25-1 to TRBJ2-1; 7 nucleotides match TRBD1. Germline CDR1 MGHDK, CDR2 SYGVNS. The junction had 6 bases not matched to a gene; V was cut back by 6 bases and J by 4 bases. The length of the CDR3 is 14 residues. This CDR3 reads CASSRTGEYNEQFF. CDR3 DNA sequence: TGTGCCAGCAGCCGGACAGGAGAATACAATGAGCAGTTCTTC.

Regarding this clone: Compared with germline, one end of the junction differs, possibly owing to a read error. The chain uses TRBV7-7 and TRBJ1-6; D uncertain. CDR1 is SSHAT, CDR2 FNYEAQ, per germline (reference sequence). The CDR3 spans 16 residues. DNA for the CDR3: TGTGCTAGCAGCCCCGATCCGGCGGGGAATCATTCACCCCTCCACTTT. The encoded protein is CASSPDPAGNHSPLHF.

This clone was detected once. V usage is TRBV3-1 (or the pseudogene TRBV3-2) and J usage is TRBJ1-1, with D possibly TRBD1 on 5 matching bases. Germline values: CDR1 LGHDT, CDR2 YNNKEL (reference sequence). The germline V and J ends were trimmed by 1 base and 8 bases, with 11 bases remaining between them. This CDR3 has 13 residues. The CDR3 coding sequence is TGTGCCAGCAGCCAAGCGGTTCCAGGGGAAGCTTTCTTT. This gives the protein CASSQAVPGEAFF.

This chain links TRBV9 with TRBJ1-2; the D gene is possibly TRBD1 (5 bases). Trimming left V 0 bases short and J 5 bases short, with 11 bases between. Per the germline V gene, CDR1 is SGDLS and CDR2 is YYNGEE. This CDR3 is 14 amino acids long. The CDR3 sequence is CASSVAPGGYGYTF. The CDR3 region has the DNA TGTGCCAGCAGCGTAGCCCCTGGGGGGTATGGCTACACCTTC.

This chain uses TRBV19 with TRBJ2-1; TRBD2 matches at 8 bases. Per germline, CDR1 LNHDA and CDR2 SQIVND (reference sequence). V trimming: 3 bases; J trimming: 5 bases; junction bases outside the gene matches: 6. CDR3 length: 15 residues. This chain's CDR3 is CASSIFGGGNNEQFF. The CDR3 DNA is TGTGCCAGTAGTATTTTTGGCGGGGGGAACAATGAGCAGTTCTTC.

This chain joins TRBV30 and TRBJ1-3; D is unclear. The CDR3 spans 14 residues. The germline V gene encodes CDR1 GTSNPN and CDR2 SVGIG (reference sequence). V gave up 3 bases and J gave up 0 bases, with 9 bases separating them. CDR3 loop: CAWRESGSGNTIYF. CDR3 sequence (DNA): TGTGCCTGGAGAGAATCCGGCTCTGGAAACACCATATATTTT.

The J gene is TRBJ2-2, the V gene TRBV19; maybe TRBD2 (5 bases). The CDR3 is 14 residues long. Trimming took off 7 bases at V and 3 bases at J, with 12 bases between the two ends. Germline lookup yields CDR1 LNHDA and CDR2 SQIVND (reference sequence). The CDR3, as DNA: TGTGCCAGTACCTACGAGGGTTACACCGGGGAGCTGTTTTTT. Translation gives CASTYEGYTGELFF.

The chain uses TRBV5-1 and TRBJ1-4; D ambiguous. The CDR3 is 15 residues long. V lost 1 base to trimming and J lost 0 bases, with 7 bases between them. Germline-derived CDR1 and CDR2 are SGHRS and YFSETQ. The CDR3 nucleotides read TGCGCCAGCAGCTTGACGACTGCAACTAATGAAAAACTGTTTTTT. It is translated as CASSLTTATNEKLFF.

The CDR3 bases are TGTGCCAGCAGCCCACGGGACAGGCCAAGGGAGACCCAGTACTTC. Translated, it gives CASSPRDRPRETQYF. The rearrangement joins TRBV9 to TRBJ2-5; 8 bases fit TRBD1. The germline CDR1 and CDR2 sequences are SGDLS and YYNGEE. Trimming at V came to 4 bases and at J to 5 bases, leaving 10 bases not matched to a gene. The CDR3 runs to 15 residues.